This TCR beta chain was recorded in a study of shared T cell receptors in the human thymus. After removal of 7 bases from V and 5 bases from J, the junction contained 5 bases not matched to a gene. Germline V gives CDR1 SQVTM, CDR2 ANQGSEA. This CDR3 is 12 amino acids long. The data were produced by immunoSEQ multiplex PCR, yet TCRdb's version contains in-frame clones alone and is incomplete. The sample carries approximately 730,000 clones, over 75% recorded once. This same sample was also taken into another study, of human thymus T cells. In that study: Resections from corrective heart surgery supplied the thymus tissue. Reports from related research described highly overlapping thymic repertoires among unrelated individuals.

The receptor was derived from a girl less than two years old with a congenital heart defect. The J gene is TRBJ1-2, the V gene TRBV29-1; 9 bases fit TRBD1. The sequenced sample was thymocytes. The CDR3 sequence: CSALQGAYGYTF. The CDR3 DNA is TGCAGCGCCCTACAGGGGGCTTATGGCTACACCTTC.